This T cell receptor beta chain was documented in a study of T cells in Graves' hyperthyroidism and ophthalmopathy. Investigators excluded patients with uncontrolled infection, other autoimmune disease, pregnancy or lactation. This clonotype has a count of ten or more. This CDR3 has 15 residues. Germline-derived CDR1 and CDR2 are SGHTA and FQGNSA. V was pared by 5 bases and J by 8 bases, with 11 bases of the junction left unmatched. From RNA transcripts, TCR beta CDR3 regions were amplified. Carried out on the TCR CDR3, a first-round RT-PCR used the HTBI primer set. TCRdb re-derived calls from the multiplex PCR reads in MiXCR, one entry per CDR3 protein. The sample lists hundreds of thousands of distinct CDR3 sequences; 15% to 17% were seen once.

This clonotype originated in a woman between 18 and 30 years old with Graves' hyperthyroidism. V gene TRBV7-2 combines with J gene TRBJ2-1, with 8 bases aligning to TRBD2. Sequencing was performed on blood. The CDR3 DNA is TGTGCCAGCAGCACATCCGGGACTAGTCATGATGAGCAGTTCTTC. This codes for CASSTSGTSHDEQFF.